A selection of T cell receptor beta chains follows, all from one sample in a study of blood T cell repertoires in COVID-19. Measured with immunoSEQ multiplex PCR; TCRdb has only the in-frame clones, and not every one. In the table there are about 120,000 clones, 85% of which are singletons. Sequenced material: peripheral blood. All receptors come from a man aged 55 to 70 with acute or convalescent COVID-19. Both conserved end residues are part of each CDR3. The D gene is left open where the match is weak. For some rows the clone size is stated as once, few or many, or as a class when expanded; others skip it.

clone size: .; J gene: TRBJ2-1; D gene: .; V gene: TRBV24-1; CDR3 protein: CATSDPAGATYNEQFF; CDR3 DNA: TGTGCCACCAGTGATCCCGCAGGGGCGACCTACAATGAGCAGTTCTTC
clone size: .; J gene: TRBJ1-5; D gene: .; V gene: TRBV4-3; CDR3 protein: CASSQERGFNQPQHF; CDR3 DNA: TGCGCCAGCAGCCAAGAACGCGGGTTCAATCAGCCCCAGCATTTT
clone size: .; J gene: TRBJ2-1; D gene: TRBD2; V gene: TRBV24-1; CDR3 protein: CATSDPGTSGTRQFF; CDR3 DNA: TGTGCCACCAGTGATCCCGGGACTAGCGGGACCCGTCAGTTCTTC
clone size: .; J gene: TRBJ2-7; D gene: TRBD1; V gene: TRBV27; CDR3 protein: CASSSPGQGIFYEQYF; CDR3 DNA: TGTGCCAGCAGTTCCCCCGGACAGGGAATTTTCTACGAGCAGTACTTC
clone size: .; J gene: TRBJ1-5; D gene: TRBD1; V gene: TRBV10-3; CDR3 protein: CANGQGTNQPQHF; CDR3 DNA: TGTGCCAACGGACAGGGCACCAATCAGCCCCAGCATTTT
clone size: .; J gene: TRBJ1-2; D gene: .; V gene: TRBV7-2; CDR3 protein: CATYGFKGGGYTF; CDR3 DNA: TGTGCCACCTATGGATTCAAGGGAGGGGGCTACACCTTC
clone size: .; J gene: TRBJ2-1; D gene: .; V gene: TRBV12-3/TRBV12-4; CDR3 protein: CASSFAAYNEQFF; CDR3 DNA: TGTGCCAGCAGTTTCGCAGCCTACAATGAGCAGTTCTTC
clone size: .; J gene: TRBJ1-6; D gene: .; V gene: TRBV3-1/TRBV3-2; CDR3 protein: CASSQVRVNSPLHF; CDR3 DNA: TGTGCCAGCAGCCAAGTTAGAGTAAATTCACCCCTCCACTTT
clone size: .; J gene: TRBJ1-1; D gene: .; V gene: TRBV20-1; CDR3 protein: CSASPTAEAFF; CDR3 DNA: TGCAGTGCGTCCCCTACTGCTGAAGCTTTCTTT
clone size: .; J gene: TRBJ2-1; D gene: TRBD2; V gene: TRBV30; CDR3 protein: CAWMLLAGAGQFF; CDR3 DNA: TGTGCCTGGATGTTACTAGCGGGAGCGGGGCAGTTCTTC
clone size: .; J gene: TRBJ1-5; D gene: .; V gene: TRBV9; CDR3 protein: CASSSRQDSNQPQHF; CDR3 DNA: TGTGCCAGCAGCTCCAGACAGGATAGCAATCAGCCCCAGCATTTT
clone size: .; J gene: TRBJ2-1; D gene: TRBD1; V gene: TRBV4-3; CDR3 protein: CASSQARTGGMNEQFF; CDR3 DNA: TGCGCCAGCAGCCAAGCAAGGACAGGGGGTATGAATGAGCAGTTCTTC
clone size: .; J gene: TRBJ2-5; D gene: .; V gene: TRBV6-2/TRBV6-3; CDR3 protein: CASSSGTLAGETQYF; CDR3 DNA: TGTGCCAGCAGTTCCGGGACACTGGCGGGAGAGACCCAGTACTTC
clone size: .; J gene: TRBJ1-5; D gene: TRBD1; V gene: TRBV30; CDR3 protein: CAWSHRGGSNQPQHF; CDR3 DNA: TGTGCCTGGAGCCACAGGGGCGGTAGCAATCAGCCCCAGCATTTT
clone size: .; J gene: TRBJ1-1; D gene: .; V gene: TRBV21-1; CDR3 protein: CASSNRGSPEAFF; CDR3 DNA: TGTGCCAGCAGCAATCGGGGTTCGCCTGAAGCTTTCTTT
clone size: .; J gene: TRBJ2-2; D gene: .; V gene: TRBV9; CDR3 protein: CASSDRQEFGELFF; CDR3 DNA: TGTGCCAGCAGCGACCGACAGGAATTCGGGGAGCTGTTTTTT
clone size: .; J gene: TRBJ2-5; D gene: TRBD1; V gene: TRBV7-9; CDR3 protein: CASSRQGGPETQYF; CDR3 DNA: TGTGCCAGCAGTAGACAGGGGGGACCAGAGACCCAGTACTTC
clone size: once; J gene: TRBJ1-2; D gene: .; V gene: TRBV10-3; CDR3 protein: CAIGGSNYGYTF; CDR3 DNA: TGTGCCATAGGAGGCTCTAACTATGGCTACACCTTC
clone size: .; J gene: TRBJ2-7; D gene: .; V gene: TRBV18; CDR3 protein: CASSPISSDHEQYF; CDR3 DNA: TGTGCCAGCTCACCGATTTCTAGCGACCACGAGCAGTACTTC
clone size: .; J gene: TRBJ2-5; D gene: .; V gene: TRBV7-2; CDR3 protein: CASSSRNPGRETQYF; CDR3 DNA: TGTGCCAGCAGTTCCCGGAACCCGGGTAGGGAGACCCAGTACTTC
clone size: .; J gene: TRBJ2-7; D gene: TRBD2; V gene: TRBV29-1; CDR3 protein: CSVGEGAGGEQYF; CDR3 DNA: TGCAGCGTTGGAGAGGGAGCGGGAGGCGAGCAGTACTTC
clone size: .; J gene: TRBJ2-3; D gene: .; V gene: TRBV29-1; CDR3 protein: CSVALGQTRTDTQYF; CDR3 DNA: TGCAGCGTTGCCCTCGGACAGACCCGCACAGATACGCAGTATTTT
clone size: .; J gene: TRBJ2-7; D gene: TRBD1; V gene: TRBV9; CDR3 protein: CASSVGGGAYSDDEQYF; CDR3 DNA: TGTGCCAGCAGCGTAGGAGGGGGCGCTTATTCCGACGACGAGCAGTACTTC
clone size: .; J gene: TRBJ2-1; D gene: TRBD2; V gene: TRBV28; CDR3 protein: CASSLPGLAVGNEQFF; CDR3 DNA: TGTGCCAGCAGTTTACCGGGGCTAGCGGTCGGGAATGAGCAGTTCTTC
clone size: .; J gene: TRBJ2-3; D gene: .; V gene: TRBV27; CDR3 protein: CASSGADTQYF; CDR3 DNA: TGTGCCAGCAGTGGAGCAGATACGCAGTATTTT
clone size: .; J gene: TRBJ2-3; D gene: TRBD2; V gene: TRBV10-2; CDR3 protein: CASWGTSGPADTQYF; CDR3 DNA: TGCGCCAGCTGGGGAACTAGCGGCCCGGCGGATACGCAGTATTTT
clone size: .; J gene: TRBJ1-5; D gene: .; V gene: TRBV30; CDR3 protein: CAWSVLRGLGQQHF; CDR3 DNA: TGTGCCTGGAGTGTACTTAGGGGTCTTGGGCAACAGCATTTT
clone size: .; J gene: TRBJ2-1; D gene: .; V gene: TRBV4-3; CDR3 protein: CASSQVGQHNEQFF; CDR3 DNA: TGCGCCAGCAGCCAAGTTGGACAGCACAATGAGCAGTTCTTC
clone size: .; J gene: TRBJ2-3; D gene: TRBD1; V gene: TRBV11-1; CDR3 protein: CASSTGQGMGGDTQYF; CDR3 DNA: TGTGCCAGCAGCACGGGACAGGGAATGGGTGGAGATACGCAGTATTTT
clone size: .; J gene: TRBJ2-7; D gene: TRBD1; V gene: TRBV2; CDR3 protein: CASSTDRDNEQYF; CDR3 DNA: TGTGCCAGCAGTACGGACAGGGACAACGAGCAGTACTTC
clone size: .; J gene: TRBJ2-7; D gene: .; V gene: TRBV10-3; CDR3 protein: CAISQESYEQYF; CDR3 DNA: TGTGCCATCAGCCAAGAGTCCTACGAGCAGTACTTC
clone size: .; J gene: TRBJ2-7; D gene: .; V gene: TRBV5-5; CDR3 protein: CASSWGLGSEQYF; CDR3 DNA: TGTGCCAGCAGCTGGGGGCTGGGGTCGGAGCAGTACTTC
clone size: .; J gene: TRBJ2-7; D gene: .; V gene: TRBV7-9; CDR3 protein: CASSLASSYEQYF; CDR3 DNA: TGTGCCAGCAGCTTAGCCAGCTCCTACGAGCAGTACTTC